This TCR beta chain was recovered during a study of regulatory T cells in long-lasting Graves disease. This clonotype was recorded many times. V lost 1 base to trimming and J lost 8 bases, with 11 bases between them. In germline, CDR1 is DFQATT, CDR2 SNEGSKA (reference sequence). The CDR3 contains 12 residues. Time point in this sample: newly diagnosed GD, antithyroid drugs for less than 3 months. From RNA extracted from PBMCs, the TCR library was made. Doctors identified Graves' disease using the American Thyroid Association guidelines. The authors built TCR beta libraries using iRepertoire HTBI primers and Arm-PCR of CDR3 regions. How the authors handled the data: Overall, samples carried 62 TRBV and 14 TRBJ segments. Via MiXCR, TCRdb re-called the multiplex PCR reads, giving one row per CDR3 protein. Here the V and J calls rest on TCRdb's processing, not on the authors' analysis. The sample consists of a few hundred thousand distinct CDR3 sequences, around a sixth of them appearing once.

The data also belong to a second study, concerning T cells in Graves' hyperthyroidism and ophthalmopathy.

The sample here was peripheral blood mononuclear cells (PBMCs), taken at new diagnosis, from a patient treated with antithyroid drugs. This TCR was sampled from a woman aged 25 to 39 with Graves disease. The chain joins TRBV20-1 to TRBJ1-1, with D maybe TRBD1 (6 bases). The CDR3 region is CSARVGAREAFF. Written as DNA, the CDR3 is TGCAGTGCTAGAGTGGGGGCGCGGGAAGCTTTCTTT.